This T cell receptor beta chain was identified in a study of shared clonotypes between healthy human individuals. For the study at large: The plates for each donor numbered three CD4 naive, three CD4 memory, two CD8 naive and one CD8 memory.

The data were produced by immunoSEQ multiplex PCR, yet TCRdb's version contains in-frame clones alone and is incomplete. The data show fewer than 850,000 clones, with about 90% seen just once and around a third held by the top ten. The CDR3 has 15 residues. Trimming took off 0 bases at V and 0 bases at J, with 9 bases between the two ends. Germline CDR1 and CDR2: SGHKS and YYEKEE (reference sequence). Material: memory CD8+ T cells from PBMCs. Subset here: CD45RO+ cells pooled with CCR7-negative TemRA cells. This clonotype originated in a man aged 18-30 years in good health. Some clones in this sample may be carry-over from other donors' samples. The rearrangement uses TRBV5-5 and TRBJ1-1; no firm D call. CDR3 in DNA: TGTGCCAGCAGCTTGGGTGGGGATCTGAACACTGAAGCTTTCTTT. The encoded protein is CASSLGGDLNTEAFF.